These 28 T cell receptor beta chains came from one sample sequenced in a study of cytomegalovirus exposure and HLA in healthy donors. This PCR relied on a set of 60 Vbeta primers and 13 Jbeta primers. The data were produced by immunoSEQ multiplex PCR, yet TCRdb's version contains in-frame clones alone and is incomplete. The sample holds about 100,000 clones, 79% seen once. Sequencing was carried out using PBMCs. These receptors came from a female donor in good health and CMV-seropositive.

The V call is TRBV19, the J call TRBJ2-3, with unresolved D. Germline-derived CDR1 and CDR2 are LNHDA and SQIVND (reference sequence). Trimming left V 5 bases short and J 0 bases short, with 15 bases between. The CDR3 is 16 amino acids. In DNA, the CDR3 is TGTGCCAGTAGTCCCTACAGCATTTCTAGCACAGATACGCAGTATTTT. As protein: CASSPYSISSTDTQYF.

The chain carries TRBV11-2 and TRBJ1-3; D not certain. Trimming removed 2 bases at V and 5 bases at J, with 4 bases between. The CDR3 totals 12 residues. Germline CDR1 reads SGHAT; CDR2 reads FQNNGV. CDR3 sequence reads: CASSLSRNTIYF. In nucleotides, the CDR3 is TGTGCCAGCAGCTTATCTAGAAACACCATATATTTT.

The chain combines TRBV11-2 with TRBJ2-3; D gene unclear. CDR3 length equals 12 residues. The V gene lost 5 bases and the J gene lost 6 bases, with 9 bases spanning the gap. CDR1 is SGHAT, CDR2 FQNNGV, per germline. The CDR3 sequence is CASSPGWDTQYF. The CDR3 region has the DNA TGTGCCAGCAGCCCCGGTTGGGATACGCAGTATTTT.

The chain is built from TRBV19 and TRBJ2-7; TRBD2 is a possible D gene (6 bases). V lost 2 bases, J lost 2 bases, and 10 bases lay in between. The CDR3 contains 14 residues. Germline CDR1 is LNHDA and CDR2 is SQIVND (reference sequence). CDR3 nucleotides: TGTGCCAGTAGTATACTGGGACTTCCCTACGAGCAGTACTTC. This sequence encodes CASSILGLPYEQYF.

The chain uses TRBV28 and TRBJ1-5; 8 bases line up with TRBD1. V lost 3 bases to trimming and J lost 6 bases; unmatched junction nucleotides: 4. This CDR3 is 14 amino acids long. The V gene's germline CDR1 is MDHEN and CDR2 SYDVKM. CDR3 sequence: CASSLDRVSQPQHF. The CDR3 DNA reads TGTGCCAGCAGTTTGGACAGGGTGTCTCAGCCCCAGCATTTT.

The J gene is TRBJ2-1, the V gene TRBV7-6, with TRBD2 matching 14 bases. V gave up 5 bases and J gave up 5 bases; unmatched junction bases: 2. The CDR3 extends over 15 amino acids. Germline V gene lookup returns CDR1 SGHVS and CDR2 FNYEAQ. CDR3 nucleotide sequence: TGTGCCAGCAGCGCGACTAGCGGGGGGGACAATGAGCAGTTCTTC. This translates into CASSATSGGDNEQFF.

The chain couples TRBV18 to TRBJ2-7, with TRBD1 matching 10 bases. Germline CDR1 KGHSH, CDR2 LQKENI. Trimming at V came to 3 bases and at J to 2 bases, leaving 4 bases not matched to a gene. The CDR3 is 15 residues long. The CDR3 spells CASSPGQGLTYEQYF. The CDR3 bases are TGTGCCAGCTCACCGGGACAGGGGCTTACCTACGAGCAGTACTTC.

The V call is TRBV7-9, the J call TRBJ2-1; 7 bases match TRBD1. CDR3 size: 11 residues. V lost 2 bases and J lost 16; bases outside the gene matches: 5. CDR1 is SEHNR and CDR2 is FQNEAQ in the germline V gene (reference sequence). DNA of the CDR3: TGTGCCAGCAGCTTAATGGACAGGCCCTTCTTC. Residues: CASSLMDRPFF.

The V gene is TRBV29-1, the J gene TRBJ2-2; D is possibly TRBD2 (7 bases). With 8 bases removed from V and 5 bases from J, the gap between germline ends came to 21 bases. Looked up from germline, CDR1 is SQVTM and CDR2 is ANQGSEA. The CDR3 spans 15 residues. The CDR3 loop reads CSFRGRGGGTGELFF. DNA for the CDR3: TGCAGCTTTAGAGGCAGGGGAGGGGGTACCGGGGAGCTGTTTTTT.

This clone has a handful of counts. The rearrangement joins TRBV6-5 to TRBJ2-7; D uncertain. The germline V and J ends were trimmed by 0 bases and 4 bases, with 13 bases remaining between them. This CDR3 comprises 15 residues. Germline lookup yields CDR1 MNHEY and CDR2 SVGAGI. CDR3 loop: CASSYSIFGSYEQYF. CDR3 coding DNA: TGTGCCAGCAGTTACTCGATATTCGGGTCGTACGAGCAGTACTTC.

V and J are TRBV19 and TRBJ2-2; D might be TRBD1 (5 bases). Germline V lookup: CDR1 LNHDA, CDR2 SQIVND (reference sequence). The CDR3 contains 14 residues. Deletions cut 4 bases from V and 4 bases from J, with 10 bases between. CDR3 DNA: TGTGCCAGTAGTAACCGGCAGGGCACCGGGGAGCTGTTTTTT. The encoded protein is CASSNRQGTGELFF.

The V and J genes are TRBV27 and TRBJ1-2, with 8 bases matching TRBD1. V shed 5 bases, J shed 3 bases, and the junction held 5 bases outside the gene matches. The germline V gene encodes CDR1 MNHEY and CDR2 SMNVEV (reference sequence). There are 14 residues in the CDR3. The CDR3 loop is CASSPRQGHYGYTF. The CDR3 nucleotides read TGTGCCAGCAGTCCCCGACAGGGGCACTATGGCTACACCTTC.

The gene calls are TRBV6-6 and TRBJ2-7; D not resolved. V was clipped by 0 bases and J by 4 bases, with 10 bases between them. The CDR3 has 14 residues. Germline CDR1 reads MNHNY; CDR2 reads SVGAGI (reference sequence). The CDR3 protein is CASSYSKTNYEQYF. The CDR3 region has the DNA TGTGCCAGCAGTTACTCGAAGACAAATTACGAGCAGTACTTC.

The chain combines TRBV5-1 with TRBJ1-3, with D unclear. The CDR3 consists of 17 residues. The V and J ends lost 0 bases and 0 bases respectively, with 13 bases between them. From germline, CDR1 is SGHRS and CDR2 YFSETQ. As DNA, the CDR3 is TGCGCCAGCAGCTTGGACGCAGGAATACTCTCTGGAAACACCATATATTTT. The encoded protein is CASSLDAGILSGNTIYF. The whole variable domain, remainder taken from reference TRBV5-1 and TRBJ1-3, is KAGVTQTPRYLIKTRGQQVTLSCSPISGHRSVSWYQQTPGQGLQFLFEYFSETQRNKGNFPGRFSGRQFSNSRSEMNVSTLELGDSALYLCASSLDAGILSGNTIYFGEGSWLTVV.

This clone was picked up a small number of times. The rearrangement uses TRBV27 and TRBJ2-5; D not certain. The CDR3 totals 15 residues. Germline CDR1 reads MNHEY; CDR2 reads SMNVEV (reference sequence). V dropped 6 bases and J dropped 5 bases, with 19 bases sitting between them. The DNA of the CDR3 is TGTGCCAGCAGACGGGTACTTGGGTCGGGTGAGACCCAGTACTTC. Its translation: CASRRVLGSGETQYF.

This chain connects TRBV28 to TRBJ2-7; 10 bases map to TRBD2. The length of the CDR3 is 15 residues. The V gene end was trimmed by 3 bases and the J gene end by 4 bases; junction bases not matched to a gene: 6. From germline, CDR1 is MDHEN and CDR2 SYDVKM. CDR3 bases: TGTGCCAGCAGTTTCGAGCCAGCGGGGGGGTACGAGCAGTACTTC. Protein: CASSFEPAGGYEQYF.

The V call is TRBV4-1, the J call TRBJ2-1; TRBD2 agrees at 8 bases. Trimming removed 9 bases from V and 2 bases from J; junction bases left unmatched: 18. Germline loops: CDR1 MGHRA, CDR2 YSYEKL. The CDR3 contains 18 residues. This CDR3 reads CARMRRAPIGRAYNEQFF. In DNA form, the CDR3 reads TGCGCCAGGATGAGAAGGGCCCCCATCGGGAGGGCCTACAATGAGCAGTTCTTC.

This clone was seen a few times. This rearrangement joins TRBV7-2 to TRBJ2-4; 12 bases are a match to TRBD2. Per germline, CDR1 SGHTA and CDR2 FQGNSA. The junction had 8 bases not matched to a gene; V was cut back by 2 bases and J by 0 bases. CDR3 length: 19 amino acids. DNA for the CDR3: TGTGCCAGCAGCTTACCCGCTAGCGGGGGGGCGGGAGCCAAAAACATTCAGTACTTC. It specifies CASSLPASGGAGAKNIQYF.

The genes are TRBV30 and TRBJ1-2; 8 bases agree with TRBD1. The CDR3 covers 13 residues. V dropped 4 bases and J dropped 8; count of bases not matched to a gene: 9. From germline, CDR1 is GTSNPN and CDR2 SVGIG (reference sequence). CDR3 in amino acids: CAWNLDRANGYTF. The DNA of the CDR3 is TGTGCCTGGAACTTGGACAGGGCGAACGGCTACACCTTC.

V usage is TRBV9 and J usage is TRBJ2-3; 9 bases map to TRBD1. The J segment lost 3 bases and the V segment lost 0 bases, leaving 2 bases of the junction unmatched. Germline values: CDR1 SGDLS, CDR2 YYNGEE. The CDR3 is made up of 15 amino acids. DNA for the CDR3: TGTGCCAGCAGCGTAGGGGGGACAGGGACAGATACGCAGTATTTT. It yields the protein CASSVGGTGTDTQYF. Variable domain in full (rest from reference TRBV9 and TRBJ2-3): DSGVTQTPKHLITATGQRVTLRCSPRSGDLSVYWYQQSLDQGLQFLIQYYNGEERAKGNILERFSAQQFPDLHSELNLSSLELGDSALYFCASSVGGTGTDTQYFGPGTRLTVL.

The table lists this clone with a few counts. A junction end diverges from the germline sequence, so it may reflect a read error. V usage is TRBV7-9 and J usage is TRBJ2-4, with D possibly being TRBD1 (5 bases). Germline loops: CDR1 SEHNR, CDR2 FQNEAQ (reference sequence). The CDR3 extends over 13 amino acids. The CDR3 sequence: CASSSGWGNSQYF. CDR3 nucleotides: TGTGCCAGCAGCTCAGGGTGGGGAAACAGTCAGTACTTC.

J is TRBJ1-2 and V is TRBV4-2; TRBD1 aligns across 8 bases. CDR3 length: 21 amino acids. Germline trimming cut 3 bases from V and 0 bases from J; bases unmatched to any gene: 21. The germline V gene has CDR1 LGHNA and CDR2 YNFKEQ. CDR3 bases: TGTGCCAGCAGCCACCATCAGGGGGCGCGGGTCAGAACCCTAGCTAACTATGGCTACACCTTC. This translates into CASSHHQGARVRTLANYGYTF.

The CDR3 sequence is CASSGQTSGRAESLEQYF. The DNA for the CDR3 is TGCGCCAGCAGCGGCCAGACTAGCGGGAGGGCCGAGTCCCTCGAGCAGTACTTC. The genes are TRBV5-1 and TRBJ2-7, with 14 bases lining up with TRBD2. This CDR3 is 18 amino acids long. Germline trimming cut 4 bases from V and 6 bases from J; bases unmatched to any gene: 15. From germline, CDR1 is SGHRS and CDR2 YFSETQ.

The chain employs TRBV11-2 and TRBJ1-3; D ambiguous. CDR3 size: 16 residues. CDR1 and CDR2 (germline): SGHAT, FQNNGV. Trimming left V 0 bases short and J 0 bases short, with 9 bases between. The CDR3, as DNA: TGTGCCAGCAGCTTAGAATGGCACAGCTCTGGAAACACCATATATTTT. It codes for CASSLEWHSSGNTIYF.

The chain employs TRBV7-2 and TRBJ2-7; D possibly corresponds to TRBD2 (5 bases). V was pared by 7 bases and J by 3 bases, with 19 bases between. The CDR3 runs to 15 residues. From germline, CDR1 is SGHTA and CDR2 FQGNSA. As DNA, the CDR3 is TGTGCCAGCAAACGAGGGAGCCCTGACCTCTACGAGCAGTACTTC. It encodes CASKRGSPDLYEQYF.

J is TRBJ2-2 and V is TRBV19; 8 bases match TRBD2. The CDR3 has 16 amino acids. J was trimmed by 1 base and V by 7 bases; bases with no gene match: 8. Germline loops: CDR1 LNHDA, CDR2 SQIVND (reference sequence). The CDR3 coding sequence is TGTGCCAGTACTACACGCCTAGCGGGGAACACCGGGGAGCTGTTTTTT. Translating it yields CASTTRLAGNTGELFF.

The sample holds one count of this clone. The rearrangement uses TRBV12-5 and TRBJ1-3, with D possibly TRBD1 on 6 matching bases. CDR1 LGHNT and CDR2 FRNRAP come from the germline V gene. The CDR3 has 13 amino acids. V lost 6 bases, J lost 1 base, and 7 bases lay in between. In DNA form, the CDR3 reads TGTGCTAGTGGCACAGGGTCTGGAAACACCATATATTTT. It codes for CASGTGSGNTIYF.

V and J are TRBV27 and TRBJ2-7, with a weak D call TRBD1 (7 bases). CDR1 is MNHEY, CDR2 SMNVEV, per germline (reference sequence). The CDR3 loop spans 13 amino acids. Trimming took off 7 bases at V and 4 bases at J, with 14 bases between the two ends. CDR3 in amino acids: CASKIPGGYEQYF. DNA for the CDR3: TGTGCCAGCAAAATCCCAGGGGGGTACGAGCAGTACTTC.